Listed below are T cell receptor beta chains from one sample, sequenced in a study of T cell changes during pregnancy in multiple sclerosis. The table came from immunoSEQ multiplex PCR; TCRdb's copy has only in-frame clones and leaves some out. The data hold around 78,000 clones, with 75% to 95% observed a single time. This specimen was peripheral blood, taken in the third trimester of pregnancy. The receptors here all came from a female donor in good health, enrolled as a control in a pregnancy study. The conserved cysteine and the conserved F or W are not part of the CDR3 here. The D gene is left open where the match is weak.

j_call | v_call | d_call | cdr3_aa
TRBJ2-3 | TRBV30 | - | AWSAITDTQY
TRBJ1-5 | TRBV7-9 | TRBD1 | ASSSTGDRGNQPQH
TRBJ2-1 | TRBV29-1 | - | SVQTSGNEQF
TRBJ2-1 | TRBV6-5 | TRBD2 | ASSYTSGVYNEQF
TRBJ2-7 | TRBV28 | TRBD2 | ASSSHTRTSGRYEQY
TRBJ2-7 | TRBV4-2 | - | ASSQFRDSDYEQY
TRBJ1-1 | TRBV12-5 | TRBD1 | ASGTGGIKAF
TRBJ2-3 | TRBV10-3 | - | AISESAAATDTQY
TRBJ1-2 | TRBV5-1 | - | ASSLGGHGYT
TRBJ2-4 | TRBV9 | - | ASSASAAAKNIQY
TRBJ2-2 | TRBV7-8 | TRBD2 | ASSLASGLAGGRGTGELF
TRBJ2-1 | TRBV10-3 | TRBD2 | AINEPSGGSNEQF
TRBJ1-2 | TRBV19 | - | ASSIPGRGVDGYT
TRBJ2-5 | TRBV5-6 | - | ASSLAQGQETQY
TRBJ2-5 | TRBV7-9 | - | ASSLLAAQETQY
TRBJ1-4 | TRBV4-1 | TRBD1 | ASSGRRTGSIRATNEKLF
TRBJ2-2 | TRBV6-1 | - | ASRRSPNTGELF
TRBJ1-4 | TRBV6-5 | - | ASRAGQRHEKLF
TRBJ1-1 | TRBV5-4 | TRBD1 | ASSLARGVNTEAF
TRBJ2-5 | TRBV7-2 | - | ASSPRQQETQY
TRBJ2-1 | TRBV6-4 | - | ASSEGGAGEQF
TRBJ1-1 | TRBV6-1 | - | ASQVKMNTEAF
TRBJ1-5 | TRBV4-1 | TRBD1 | ASSQDQYRGKPLGNQPQH
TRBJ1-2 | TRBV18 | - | ASSLQGKDYGYT
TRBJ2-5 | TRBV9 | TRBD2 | ASSPRLASGETQY
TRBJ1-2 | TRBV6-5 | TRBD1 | ASSSGTGVGGYT
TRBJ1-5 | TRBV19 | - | ASSIGLDDGVEPQH
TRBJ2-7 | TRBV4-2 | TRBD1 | ASSQVYRDRSIEQY
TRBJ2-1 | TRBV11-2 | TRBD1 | ASSREGQAHNEQF
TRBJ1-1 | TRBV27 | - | ASSPGTSNTEAF
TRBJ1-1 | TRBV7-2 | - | ASSPTFKSEAF
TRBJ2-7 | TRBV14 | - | ASSQDRIRVQGLSGSYEQY
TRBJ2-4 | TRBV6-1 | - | ASSEGSLAKNIQY
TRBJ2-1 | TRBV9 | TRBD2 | ASSSGLAGNNEQF
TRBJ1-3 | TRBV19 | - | ASSLLNTIY
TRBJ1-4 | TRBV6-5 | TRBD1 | ASQGQGYEKLF
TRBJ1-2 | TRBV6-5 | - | ASSYAGSYGYT
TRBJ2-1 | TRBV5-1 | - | ASSPNAGGYNEQF
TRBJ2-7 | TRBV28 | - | ASSWQGNRYEQY
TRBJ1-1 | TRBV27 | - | ASRIHRGGVATEAF
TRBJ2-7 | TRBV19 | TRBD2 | ASSSSGGSYEQY
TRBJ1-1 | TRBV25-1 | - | ASSASYRAGKTEAF
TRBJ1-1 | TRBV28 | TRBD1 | ASRLPGTGKAF
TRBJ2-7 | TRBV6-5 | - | ASTPQGSYYEQY
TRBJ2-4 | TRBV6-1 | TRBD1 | ASTETGTGVVVTTKNIQY
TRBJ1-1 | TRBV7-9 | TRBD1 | ASSLNRGTEAF
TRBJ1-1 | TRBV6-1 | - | ASSEGVYRQEAF
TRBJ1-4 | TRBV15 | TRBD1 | ATSRGQGRTNEKLF
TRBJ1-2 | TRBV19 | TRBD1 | ASKGTGVGYT
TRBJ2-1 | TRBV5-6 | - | ASSLGTVDNEQF
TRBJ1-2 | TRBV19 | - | ASRRQTSNYGYT
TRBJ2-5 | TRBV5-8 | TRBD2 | ASSPRLAGGQETQY
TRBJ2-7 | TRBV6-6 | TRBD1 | ASSYGGQGDYEQY
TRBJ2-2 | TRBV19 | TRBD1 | ASRLPGTGPTGELF
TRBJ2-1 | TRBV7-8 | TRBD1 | ASSPQGALANGEQF